Listed here are 6 T cell receptor beta chains from one sample, sequenced in a study of cytomegalovirus exposure and HLA in healthy donors. The PCR was carried out with 60 Vbeta primers and 13 Jbeta primers. The method was immunoSEQ multiplex PCR; TCRdb's version includes in-frame clones alone and lacks a portion of them. This table holds about 90,000 clones, 55% to 75% found once. The sequencing sample was made of PBMCs. Receptors were obtained from a woman between 45 and 60 years old in good health and CMV-seropositive.

This clone showed up just a few times. The rearrangement links TRBV7-6 to TRBJ2-5; 11 nucleotides line up with TRBD2. Per the germline V gene, CDR1 is SGHVS and CDR2 is FNYEAQ. This CDR3 is built from 15 residues. The V and J ends lost 4 bases and 5 bases, in that order; junction bases with no gene match: 6. The CDR3 region is CASSYLLAGDETQYF. The CDR3 DNA reads TGTGCCAGCAGCTATTTACTAGCGGGAGATGAGACCCAGTACTTC.

This chain joins TRBV9 and TRBJ2-7; 8 nucleotides match TRBD2. Germline CDR1 reads SGDLS; CDR2 reads YYNGEE. The CDR3 covers 14 residues. V was pared by 4 bases and J by 2 bases, with 5 bases of the junction left unmatched. The DNA for the CDR3 is TGTGCCAGCAGCCACTCGGGGGGGGCCTACGAGCAGTACTTC. Translated: CASSHSGGAYEQYF.

The chain uses TRBV20-1 and TRBJ1-1; D call uncertain. CDR1 and CDR2 from the germline V gene are DFQATT and SNEGSKA (reference sequence). This CDR3 region has 10 residues. CDR3 sequence reads: CRGRRTEAFF. CDR3 sequence (DNA): TGCAGAGGACGGAGGACTGAAGCTTTCTTT.

The V gene is TRBV28, the J gene TRBJ2-7, with D possibly matching TRBD1 (6 bases). This CDR3 contains 11 residues. V lost 5 bases to trimming and J lost 10 bases, with 12 bases between them. CDR1 is MDHEN and CDR2 is SYDVKM in the germline V gene. The CDR3 is CASSPDRTQYF. The CDR3 region has the DNA TGTGCCAGCAGTCCCGACAGGACTCAGTACTTC.

The chain joins TRBV5-1 to TRBJ2-1; TRBD2 aligns across 9 bases. The germline CDR1 and CDR2 sequences are SGHRS and YFSETQ. The CDR3 contains 17 residues. Losses at the gene ends were 1 base for V and 10 bases for J; bases not matched to a gene: 15. In DNA, the CDR3 is TGCGCCAGCAGCTTGTTTAGTGTCACTAGCGGGTCGTGGGAGCAGTTCTTC. Its translation is CASSLFSVTSGSWEQFF. Together with reference TRBV5-1 and TRBJ2-1, the CDR3 gives the full variable domain: KAGVTQTPRYLIKTRGQQVTLSCSPISGHRSVSWYQQTPGQGLQFLFEYFSETQRNKGNFPGRFSGRQFSNSRSEMNVSTLELGDSALYLCASSLFSVTSGSWEQFFGPGTRLTVL.

The chain joins TRBV6-4 to TRBJ1-2; 8 bases map to TRBD1. This CDR3 has 14 amino acids. J lost 6 bases, V lost 1 base, and 4 bases had no gene match. The germline V gene encodes CDR1 MRHNA and CDR2 SNTAGT. The CDR3 here is CASSDLAGGDGYTF. The CDR3 coding sequence is TGTGCCAGCAGTGACTTGGCAGGGGGCGATGGCTACACCTTC.